This entry features one TCR beta chain sequence. PCR amplification relied on 60 Vbeta primers (plus 13 Jbeta primers). Sequencing was performed with immunoSEQ multiplex PCR; in TCRdb, only in-frame clones are kept and a portion is missing. The sample consists of some 130,000 clones, approximately 77% of them appearing once. It was healthy bone marrow donors who served as donors. This record belongs to a study of cytomegalovirus exposure and HLA in healthy donors. This CDR3 has 15 amino acids. Germline CDR1 SEHNR, CDR2 FQNEAQ (reference sequence). V lost 5 bases to trimming and J lost 2 bases; unmatched junction nucleotides: 6.

The clonotype was recovered from a man aged 25-45 years in good health and CMV-seronegative. This chain connects TRBV7-9 to TRBJ1-2; 9 nucleotides align to TRBD1. Material for sequencing was PBMCs. CDR3 protein: CASSRGQGGNYGYTF. The CDR3 DNA follows: TGTGCCAGCAGCCGGGGACAGGGAGGAAACTATGGCTACACCTTC.